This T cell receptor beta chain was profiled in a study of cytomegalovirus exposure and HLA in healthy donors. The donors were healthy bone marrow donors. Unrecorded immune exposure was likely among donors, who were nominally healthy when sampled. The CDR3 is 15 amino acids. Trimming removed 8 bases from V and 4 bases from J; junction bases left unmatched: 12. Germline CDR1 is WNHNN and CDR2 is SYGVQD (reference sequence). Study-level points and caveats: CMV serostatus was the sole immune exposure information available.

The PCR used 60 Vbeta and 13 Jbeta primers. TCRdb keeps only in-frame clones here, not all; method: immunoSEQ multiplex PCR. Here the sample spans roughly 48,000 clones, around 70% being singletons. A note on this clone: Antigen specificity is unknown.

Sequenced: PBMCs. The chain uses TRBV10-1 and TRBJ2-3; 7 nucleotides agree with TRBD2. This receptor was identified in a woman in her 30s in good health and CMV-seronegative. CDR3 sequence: CASSLGGREADTQYF. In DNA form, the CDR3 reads TGCGCCAGCTCCCTGGGAGGGAGAGAGGCAGATACGCAGTATTTT.